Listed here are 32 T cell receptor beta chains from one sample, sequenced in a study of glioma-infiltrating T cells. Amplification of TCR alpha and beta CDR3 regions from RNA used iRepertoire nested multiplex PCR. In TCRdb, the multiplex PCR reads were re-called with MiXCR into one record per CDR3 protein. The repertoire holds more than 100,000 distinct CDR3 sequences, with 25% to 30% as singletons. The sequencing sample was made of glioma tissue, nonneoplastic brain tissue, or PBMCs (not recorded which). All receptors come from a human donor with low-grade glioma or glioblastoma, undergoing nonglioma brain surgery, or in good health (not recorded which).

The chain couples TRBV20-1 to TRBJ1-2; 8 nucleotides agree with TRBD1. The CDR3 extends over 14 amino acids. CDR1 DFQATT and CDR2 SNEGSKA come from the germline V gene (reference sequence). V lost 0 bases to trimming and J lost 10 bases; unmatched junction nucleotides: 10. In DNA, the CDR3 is TGCAGTGCTAGAGAAAACAGGGGGGATGATGTCTACACCTTC. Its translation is CSARENRGDDVYTF.

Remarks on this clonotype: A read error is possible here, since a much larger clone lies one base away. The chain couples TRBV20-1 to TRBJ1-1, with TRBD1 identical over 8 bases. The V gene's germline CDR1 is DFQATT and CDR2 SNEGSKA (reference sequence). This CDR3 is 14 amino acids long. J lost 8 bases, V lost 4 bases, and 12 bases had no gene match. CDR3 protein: CSAKGQGVLEEAFF. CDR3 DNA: TGCAGTGCTAAAGGACAGGGCGTCCTAGAAGAAGCTTTCTTT.

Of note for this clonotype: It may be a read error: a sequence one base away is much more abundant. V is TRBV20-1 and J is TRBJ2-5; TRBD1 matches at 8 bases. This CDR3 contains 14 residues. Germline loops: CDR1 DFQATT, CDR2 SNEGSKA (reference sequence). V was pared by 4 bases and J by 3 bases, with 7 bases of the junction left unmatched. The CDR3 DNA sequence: TGCAGTGCTACGGACAGGGCTGGGAAAGAGACCCAGTACTTC. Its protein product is CSATDRAGKETQYF.

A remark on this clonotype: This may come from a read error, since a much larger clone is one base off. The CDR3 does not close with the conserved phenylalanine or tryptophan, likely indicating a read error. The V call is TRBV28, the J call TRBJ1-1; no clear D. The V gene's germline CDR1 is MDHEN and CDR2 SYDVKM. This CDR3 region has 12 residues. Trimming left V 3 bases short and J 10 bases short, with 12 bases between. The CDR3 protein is CASSLVGLAAFS. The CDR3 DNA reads TGTGCCAGCAGTTTGGTAGGATTGGCAGCTTTCTCT.

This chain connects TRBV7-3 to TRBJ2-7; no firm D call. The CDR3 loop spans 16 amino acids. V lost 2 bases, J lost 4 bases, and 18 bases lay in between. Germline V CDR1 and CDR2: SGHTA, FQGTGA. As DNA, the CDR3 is TGTGCCAGCAGCTTATCCCCGACATCAAGAGTATACGAGCAGTACTTC. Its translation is CASSLSPTSRVYEQYF.

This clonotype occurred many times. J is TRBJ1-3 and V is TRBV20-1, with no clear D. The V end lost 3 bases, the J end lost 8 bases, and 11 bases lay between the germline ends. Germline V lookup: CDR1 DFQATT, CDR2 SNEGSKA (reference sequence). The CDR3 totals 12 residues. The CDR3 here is CSASLGADTIYF. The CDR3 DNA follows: TGCAGTGCTAGCTTGGGAGCAGACACCATATATTTT.

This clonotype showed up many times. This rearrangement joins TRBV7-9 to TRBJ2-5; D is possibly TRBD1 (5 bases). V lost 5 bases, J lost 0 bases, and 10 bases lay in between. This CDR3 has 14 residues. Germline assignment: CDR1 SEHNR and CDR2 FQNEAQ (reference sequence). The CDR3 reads CASSTRQNQETQYF. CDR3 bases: TGTGCCAGCAGCACAAGACAGAACCAAGAGACCCAGTACTTC.

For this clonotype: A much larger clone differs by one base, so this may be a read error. DNA for the CDR3: TGTGCCAGCAACTACAGACCCGACTACTCTGGCTACACCTTC. Its protein product is CASNYRPDYSGYTF. The chain combines TRBV6-1 with TRBJ1-2; D remains unclear. The germline V gene has CDR1 MNHNS and CDR2 SASEGT. CDR3 size: 14 residues. V gave up 7 bases and J gave up 7 bases, with 19 bases separating them.

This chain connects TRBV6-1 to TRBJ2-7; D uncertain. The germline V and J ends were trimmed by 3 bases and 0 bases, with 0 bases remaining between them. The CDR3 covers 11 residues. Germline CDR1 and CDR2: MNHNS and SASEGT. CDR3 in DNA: TGTGCCAGCAGTGACTCCTACGAGCAGTACTTC. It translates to CASSDSYEQYF.

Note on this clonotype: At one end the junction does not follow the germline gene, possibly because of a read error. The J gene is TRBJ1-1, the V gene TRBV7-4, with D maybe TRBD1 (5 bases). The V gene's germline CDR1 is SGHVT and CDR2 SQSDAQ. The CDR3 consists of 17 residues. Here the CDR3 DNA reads TGTGCCAGCAACTTATCCCACCAAGACAAGGGACGGACTGAAGCTTTCTTT. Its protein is CASNLSHQDKGRTEAFF.

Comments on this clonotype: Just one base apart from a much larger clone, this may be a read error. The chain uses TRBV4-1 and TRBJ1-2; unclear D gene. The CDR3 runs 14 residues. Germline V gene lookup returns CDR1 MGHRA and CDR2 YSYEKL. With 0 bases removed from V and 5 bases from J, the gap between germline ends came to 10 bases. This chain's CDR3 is CASSQERGAYGYTF. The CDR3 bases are TGCGCCAGCAGCCAAGAACGTGGAGCATATGGCTACACCTTC.

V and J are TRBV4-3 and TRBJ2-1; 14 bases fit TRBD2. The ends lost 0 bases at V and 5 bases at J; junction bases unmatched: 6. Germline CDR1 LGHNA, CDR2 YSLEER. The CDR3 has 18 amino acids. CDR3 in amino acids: CASSQESGLAGGNNEQFF. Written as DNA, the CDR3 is TGCGCCAGCAGCCAAGAGTCTGGACTAGCGGGGGGTAACAATGAGCAGTTCTTC.

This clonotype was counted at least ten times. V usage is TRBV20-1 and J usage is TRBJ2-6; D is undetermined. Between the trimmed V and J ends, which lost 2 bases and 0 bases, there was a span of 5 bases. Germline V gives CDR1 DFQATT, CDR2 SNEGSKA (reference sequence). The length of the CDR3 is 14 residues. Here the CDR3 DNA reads TGCAGTGCTAGATTCGCCTCTGGGGCCAACGTCCTGACTTTC. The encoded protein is CSARFASGANVLTF.

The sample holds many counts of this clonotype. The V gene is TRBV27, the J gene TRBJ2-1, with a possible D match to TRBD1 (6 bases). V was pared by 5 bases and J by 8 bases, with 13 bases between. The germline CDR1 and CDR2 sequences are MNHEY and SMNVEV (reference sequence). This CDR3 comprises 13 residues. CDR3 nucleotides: TGTGCCAGCAGTCCCACAGGGTGGCATGAGCAGTTCTTC. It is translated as CASSPTGWHEQFF.

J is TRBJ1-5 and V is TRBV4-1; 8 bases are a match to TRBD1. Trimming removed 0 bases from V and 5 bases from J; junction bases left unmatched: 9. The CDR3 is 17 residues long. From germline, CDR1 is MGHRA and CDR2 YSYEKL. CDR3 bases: TGCGCCAGCAGCCAAGATCTGGGACAGGCTGTGGATCAGCCCCAGCATTTT. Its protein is CASSQDLGQAVDQPQHF.

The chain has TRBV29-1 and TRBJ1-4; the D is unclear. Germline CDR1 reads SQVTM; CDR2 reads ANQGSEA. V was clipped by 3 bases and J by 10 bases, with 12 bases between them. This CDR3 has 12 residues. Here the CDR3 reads CSVDDWSGKLFF. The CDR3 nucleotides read TGCAGCGTTGACGATTGGAGCGGAAAACTGTTTTTT.

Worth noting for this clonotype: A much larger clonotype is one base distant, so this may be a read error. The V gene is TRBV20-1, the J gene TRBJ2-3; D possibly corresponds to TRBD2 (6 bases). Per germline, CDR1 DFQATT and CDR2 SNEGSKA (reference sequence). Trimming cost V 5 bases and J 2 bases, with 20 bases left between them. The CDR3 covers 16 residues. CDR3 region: CSAPRGWDSATDTQYF. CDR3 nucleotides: TGCAGTGCTCCCCGGGGGTGGGACTCTGCCACAGATACGCAGTATTTT.

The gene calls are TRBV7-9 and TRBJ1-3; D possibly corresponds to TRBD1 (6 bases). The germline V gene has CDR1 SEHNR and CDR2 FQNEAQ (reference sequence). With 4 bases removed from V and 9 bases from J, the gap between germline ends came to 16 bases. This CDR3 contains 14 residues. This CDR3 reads CASSSGWEGVTIYF. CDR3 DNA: TGTGCCAGCAGCTCAGGCTGGGAGGGGGTCACCATATATTTT.

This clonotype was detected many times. CDR3 nucleotides: TGTGCCAGCAGTTTTCTTTGGGGCGGGGGTAAAGAGACCCAGTACTTC. It translates to CASSFLWGGGKETQYF. The chain couples TRBV6-1 to TRBJ2-5, with 7 bases aligning to TRBD2. The CDR3 covers 16 residues. The germline CDR1 and CDR2 sequences are MNHNS and SASEGT. The V gene end was trimmed by 5 bases and the J gene end by 3 bases; junction bases not matched to a gene: 12.

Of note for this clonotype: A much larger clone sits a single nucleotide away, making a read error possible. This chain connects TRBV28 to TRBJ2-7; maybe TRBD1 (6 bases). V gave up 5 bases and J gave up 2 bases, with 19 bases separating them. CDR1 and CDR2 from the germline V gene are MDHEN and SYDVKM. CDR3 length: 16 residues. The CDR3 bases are TGTGCCAGCAGTAAAGAGAGACAGGCCGGCACCTACGAGCAGTACTTC. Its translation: CASSKERQAGTYEQYF.

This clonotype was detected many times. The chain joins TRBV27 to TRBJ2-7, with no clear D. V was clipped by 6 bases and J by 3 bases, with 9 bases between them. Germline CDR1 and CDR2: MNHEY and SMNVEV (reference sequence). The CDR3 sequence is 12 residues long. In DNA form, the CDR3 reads TGTGCCAGCAGGGGATTATTCTACGAGCAGTACTTC. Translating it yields CASRGLFYEQYF.

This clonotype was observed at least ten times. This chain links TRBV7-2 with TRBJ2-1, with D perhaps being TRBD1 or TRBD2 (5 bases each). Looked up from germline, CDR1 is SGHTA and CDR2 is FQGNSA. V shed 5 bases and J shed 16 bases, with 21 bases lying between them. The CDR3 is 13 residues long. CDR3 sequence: CASSPPTGTLYFF. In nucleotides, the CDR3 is TGTGCCAGCAGCCCACCGACCGGGACCCTTTACTTCTTC. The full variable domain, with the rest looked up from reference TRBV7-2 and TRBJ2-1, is GAGVSQSPSNKVTEKGKDVELRCDPISGHTALYWYRQSLGQGLEFLIYFQGNSAPDKSGLPSDRFSAERTGGSVSTLTIQRTQQEDSAVYLCASSPPTGTLYFFGPGTRLTVL.

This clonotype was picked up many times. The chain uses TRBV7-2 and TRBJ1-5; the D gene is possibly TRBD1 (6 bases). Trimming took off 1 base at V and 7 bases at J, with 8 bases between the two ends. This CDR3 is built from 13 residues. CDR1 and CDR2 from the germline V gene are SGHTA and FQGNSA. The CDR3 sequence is CASSLDGGQPQHF. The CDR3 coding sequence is TGTGCCAGCAGCTTAGATGGGGGCCAGCCCCAGCATTTT.

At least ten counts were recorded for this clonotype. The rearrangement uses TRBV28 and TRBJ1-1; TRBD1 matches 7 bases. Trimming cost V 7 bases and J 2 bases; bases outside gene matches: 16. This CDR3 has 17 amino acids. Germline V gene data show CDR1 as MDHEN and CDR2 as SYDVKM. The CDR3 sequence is CASTPSRDSPINTEAFF. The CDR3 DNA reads TGTGCCAGCACCCCCTCCCGGGACAGCCCGATTAACACTGAAGCTTTCTTT.

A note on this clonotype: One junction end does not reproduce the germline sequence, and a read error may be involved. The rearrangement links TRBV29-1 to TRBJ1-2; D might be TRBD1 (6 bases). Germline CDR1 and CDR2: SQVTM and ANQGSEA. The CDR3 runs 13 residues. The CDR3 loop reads CSVPSGTQDGYNF. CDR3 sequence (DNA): TGCAGCGTCCCATCGGGGACACAAGATGGCTACAACTTC.

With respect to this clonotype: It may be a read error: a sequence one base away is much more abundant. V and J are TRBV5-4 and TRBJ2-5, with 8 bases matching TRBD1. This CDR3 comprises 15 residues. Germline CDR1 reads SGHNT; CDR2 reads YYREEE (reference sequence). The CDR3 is CAGRDRTGPQETQYF. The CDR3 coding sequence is TGTGCCGGCAGGGATAGGACAGGGCCCCAAGAGACCCAGTACTTC. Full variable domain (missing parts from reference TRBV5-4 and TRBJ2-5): ETGVTQSPTHLIKTRGQQVTLRCSSQSGHNTVSWYQQALGQGPQFIFQYYREEENGRGNFPPRFSGLQFPNYSSELNVNALELDDSALYLCAGRDRTGPQETQYFGPGTRLLVL.

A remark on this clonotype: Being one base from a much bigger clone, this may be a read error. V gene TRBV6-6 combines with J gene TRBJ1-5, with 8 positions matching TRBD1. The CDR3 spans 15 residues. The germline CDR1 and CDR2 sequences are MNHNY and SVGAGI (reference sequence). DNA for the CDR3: TGTGCCAGCAGAGGACAGGGCCAAAGCAATCAGGCCCAGCATTTT. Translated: CASRGQGQSNQAQHF.

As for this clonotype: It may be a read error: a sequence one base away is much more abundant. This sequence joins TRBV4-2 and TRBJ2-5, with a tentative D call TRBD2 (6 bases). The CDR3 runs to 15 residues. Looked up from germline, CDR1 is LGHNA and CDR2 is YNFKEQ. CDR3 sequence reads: CASSLYLGRGETKYF. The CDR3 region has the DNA TGTGCCAGCAGCTTATACCTGGGGCGCGGGGAGACCAAGTACTTC.

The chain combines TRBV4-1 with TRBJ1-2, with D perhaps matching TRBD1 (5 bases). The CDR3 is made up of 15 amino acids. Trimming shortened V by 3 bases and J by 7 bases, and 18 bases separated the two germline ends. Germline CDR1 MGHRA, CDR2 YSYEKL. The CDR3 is CASSQGKGSSSGYTF. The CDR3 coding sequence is TGCGCCAGCAGCCAGGGAAAGGGGAGTTCAAGTGGCTACACCTTC.

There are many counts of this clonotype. In DNA form, the CDR3 reads TGTGCCACCAGCAGAGATTATACGGGACCCCTCCACTTT. Translated: CATSRDYTGPLHF. The chain couples TRBV15 to TRBJ1-6; D remains ambiguous. Germline values: CDR1 LNHNV, CDR2 YYDKDF (reference sequence). The CDR3 sequence is 13 residues long. Trimming removed 0 bases at V and 12 bases at J, with 9 bases between.

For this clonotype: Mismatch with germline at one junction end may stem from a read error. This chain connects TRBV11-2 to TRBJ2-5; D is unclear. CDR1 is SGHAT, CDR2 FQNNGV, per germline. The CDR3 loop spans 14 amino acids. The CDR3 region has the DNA TGTGCCAGCAGCGCTTCTAATTCTCTAGAGAGCCAGTACTTC. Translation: CASSASNSLESQYF.

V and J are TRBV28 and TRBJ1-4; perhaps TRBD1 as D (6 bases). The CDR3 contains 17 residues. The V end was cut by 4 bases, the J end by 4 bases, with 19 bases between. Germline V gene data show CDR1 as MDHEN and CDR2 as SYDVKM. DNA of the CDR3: TGTGCCAGCAGTTCCCTGGGGGCAGGAGGCGGTAATGAAAAACTGTTTTTT. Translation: CASSSLGAGGGNEKLFF.